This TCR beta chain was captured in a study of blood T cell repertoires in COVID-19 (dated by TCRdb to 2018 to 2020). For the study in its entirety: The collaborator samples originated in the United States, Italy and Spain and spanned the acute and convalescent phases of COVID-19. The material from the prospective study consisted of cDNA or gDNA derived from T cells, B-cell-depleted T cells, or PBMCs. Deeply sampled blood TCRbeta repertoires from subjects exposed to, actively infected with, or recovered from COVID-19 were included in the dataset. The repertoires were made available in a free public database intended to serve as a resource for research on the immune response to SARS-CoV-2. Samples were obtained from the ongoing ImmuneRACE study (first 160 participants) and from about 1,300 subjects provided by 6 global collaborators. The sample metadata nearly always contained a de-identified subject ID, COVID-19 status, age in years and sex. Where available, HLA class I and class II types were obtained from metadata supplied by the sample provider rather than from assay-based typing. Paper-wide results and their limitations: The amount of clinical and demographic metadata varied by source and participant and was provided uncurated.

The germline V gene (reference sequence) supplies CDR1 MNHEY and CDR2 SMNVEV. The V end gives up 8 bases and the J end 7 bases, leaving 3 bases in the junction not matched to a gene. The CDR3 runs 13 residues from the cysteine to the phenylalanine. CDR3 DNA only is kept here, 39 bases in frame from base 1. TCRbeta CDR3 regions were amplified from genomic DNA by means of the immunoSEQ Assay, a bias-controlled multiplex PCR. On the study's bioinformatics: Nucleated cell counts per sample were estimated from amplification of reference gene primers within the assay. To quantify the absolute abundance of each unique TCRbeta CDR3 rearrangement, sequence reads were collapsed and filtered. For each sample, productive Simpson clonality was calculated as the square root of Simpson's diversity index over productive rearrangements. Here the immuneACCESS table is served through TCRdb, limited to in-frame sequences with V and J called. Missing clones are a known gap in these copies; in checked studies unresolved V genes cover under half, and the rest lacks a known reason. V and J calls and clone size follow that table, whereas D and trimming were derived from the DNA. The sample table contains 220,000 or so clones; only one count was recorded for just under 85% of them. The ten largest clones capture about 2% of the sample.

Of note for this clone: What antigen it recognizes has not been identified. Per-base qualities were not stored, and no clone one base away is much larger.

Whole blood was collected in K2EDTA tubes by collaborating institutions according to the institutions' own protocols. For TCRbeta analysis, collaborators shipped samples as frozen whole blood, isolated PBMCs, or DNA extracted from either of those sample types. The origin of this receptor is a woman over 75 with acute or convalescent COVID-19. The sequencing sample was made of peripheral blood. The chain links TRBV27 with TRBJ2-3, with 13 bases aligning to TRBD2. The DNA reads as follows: TGTGCCAGCCGGACTAGCGGGAGAAATACGCAGTATTTT. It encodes CASRTSGRNTQYF.